The clone carrying this T cell receptor (beta chain) was detected ten times or more. Trimming cost V 4 bases and J 5 bases, with 17 bases left between them. The CDR3 is 15 residues long. Germline assignment: CDR1 MNHEY and CDR2 SVGAGI. These data come from a study of T-cell reconstitution after alpha-beta-depleted transplantation in children. Preparation of the TCRbeta library was carried out with unique molecular identifiers. TCRdb independently ran MiXCR on the PCR reads; one entry per CDR3 protein. The sample has under 350,000 distinct CDR3 sequences; over 8% are singletons. The chain employs TRBV6-5 and TRBJ1-2; maybe TRBD1 (6 bases). This sequence was found in a human donor who donated a stem cell graft to a child with SCID. Material: PBMCs from the stem cell graft donor, obtained from the stem cell graft. The CDR3 DNA sequence: TGTGCCAGCAGTTCCTATGGACAGCCGACTTATGGCTACACCTTC. As protein: CASSSYGQPTYGYTF.